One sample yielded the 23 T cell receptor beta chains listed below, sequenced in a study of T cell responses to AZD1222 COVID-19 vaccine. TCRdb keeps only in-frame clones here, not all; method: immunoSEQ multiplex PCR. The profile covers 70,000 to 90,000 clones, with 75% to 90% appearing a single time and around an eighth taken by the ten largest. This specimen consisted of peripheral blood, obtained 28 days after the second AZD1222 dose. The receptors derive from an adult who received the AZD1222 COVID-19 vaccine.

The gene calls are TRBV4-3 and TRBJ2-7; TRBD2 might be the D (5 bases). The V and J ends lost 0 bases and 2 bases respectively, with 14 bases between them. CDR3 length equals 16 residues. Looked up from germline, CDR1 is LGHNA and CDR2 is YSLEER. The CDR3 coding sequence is TGCGCCAGCAGCCAAGACGTTAATAGCGTGACCTACGAGCAGTACTTC. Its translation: CASSQDVNSVTYEQYF.

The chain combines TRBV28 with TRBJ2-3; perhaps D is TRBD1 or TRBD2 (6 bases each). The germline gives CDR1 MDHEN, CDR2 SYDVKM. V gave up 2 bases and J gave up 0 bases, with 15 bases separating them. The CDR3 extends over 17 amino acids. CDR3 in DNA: TGTGCCAGCAGTTTACCGATAACAGGGACTAGCACAGATACGCAGTATTTT. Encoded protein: CASSLPITGTSTDTQYF.

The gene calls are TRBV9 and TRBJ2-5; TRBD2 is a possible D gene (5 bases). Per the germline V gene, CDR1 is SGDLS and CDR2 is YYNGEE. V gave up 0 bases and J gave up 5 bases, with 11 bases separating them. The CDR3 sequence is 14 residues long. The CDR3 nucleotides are TGTGCCAGCAGCGTAGGGCCAGCGGTGGAGACCCAGTACTTC. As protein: CASSVGPAVETQYF.

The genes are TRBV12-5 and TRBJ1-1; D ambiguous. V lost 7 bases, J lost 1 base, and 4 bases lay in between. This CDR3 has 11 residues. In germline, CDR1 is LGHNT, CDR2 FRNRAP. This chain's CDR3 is CASAQNTEAFF. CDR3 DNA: TGTGCTAGTGCCCAGAACACTGAAGCTTTCTTT.

CDR3 nucleotide sequence: TGTGCCAGCAGTTACGGGACAGAAAATTCACCCCTCCACTTT. Translation gives CASSYGTENSPLHF. This chain links TRBV6-5 with TRBJ1-6; 7 bases are a match to TRBD1. Germline CDR1 is MNHEY and CDR2 is SVGAGI. The V segment lost 2 bases and the J segment 7 bases; nucleotides outside the gene matches: 2. This CDR3 spans 14 amino acids.

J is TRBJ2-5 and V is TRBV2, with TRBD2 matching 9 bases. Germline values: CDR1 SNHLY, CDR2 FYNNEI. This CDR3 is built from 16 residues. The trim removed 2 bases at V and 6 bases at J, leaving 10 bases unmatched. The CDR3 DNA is TGTGCCAGCAGTGAATGGGCTAGCGGGGTAGGGAAGACCCAGTACTTC. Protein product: CASSEWASGVGKTQYF.

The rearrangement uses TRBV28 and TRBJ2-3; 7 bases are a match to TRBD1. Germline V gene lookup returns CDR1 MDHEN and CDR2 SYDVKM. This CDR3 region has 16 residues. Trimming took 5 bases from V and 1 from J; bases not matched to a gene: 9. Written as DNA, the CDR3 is TGTGCCAGCAGTGGTAACAGGGGATTGGGCACAGATACGCAGTATTTT. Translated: CASSGNRGLGTDTQYF.

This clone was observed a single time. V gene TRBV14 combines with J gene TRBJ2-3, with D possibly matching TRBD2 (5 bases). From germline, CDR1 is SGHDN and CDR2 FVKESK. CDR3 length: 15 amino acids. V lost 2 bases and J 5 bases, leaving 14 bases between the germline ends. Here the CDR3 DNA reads TGTGCCAGCAGCCAAAACACTAGGTTTCAAGATACGCAGTATTTT. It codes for CASSQNTRFQDTQYF.

CDR3 bases: TGTGCCAGCAGCGTGGCAGCGGGTACAACCTACAATGAGCAGTTCTTC. This translates into CASSVAAGTTYNEQFF. The V call is TRBV9, the J call TRBJ2-1; D is perhaps TRBD2 (6 bases). Germline CDR1 SGDLS, CDR2 YYNGEE. The V gene lost 2 bases and the J gene lost 2 bases, with 14 bases spanning the gap. CDR3 length equals 16 residues.

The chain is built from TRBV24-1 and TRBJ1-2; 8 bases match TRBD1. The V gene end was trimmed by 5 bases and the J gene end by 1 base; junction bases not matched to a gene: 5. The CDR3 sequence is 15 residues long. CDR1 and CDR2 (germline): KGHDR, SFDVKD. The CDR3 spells CATSGTGGRNYGYTF. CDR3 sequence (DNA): TGTGCCACCAGTGGTACAGGGGGTCGTAACTATGGCTACACCTTC.

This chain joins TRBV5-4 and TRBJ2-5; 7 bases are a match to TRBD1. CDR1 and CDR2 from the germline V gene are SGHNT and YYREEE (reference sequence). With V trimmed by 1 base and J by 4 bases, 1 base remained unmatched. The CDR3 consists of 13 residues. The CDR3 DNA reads TGTGCCAGCAGCTTGACAGGGGTAGAGACCCAGTACTTC. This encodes CASSLTGVETQYF.

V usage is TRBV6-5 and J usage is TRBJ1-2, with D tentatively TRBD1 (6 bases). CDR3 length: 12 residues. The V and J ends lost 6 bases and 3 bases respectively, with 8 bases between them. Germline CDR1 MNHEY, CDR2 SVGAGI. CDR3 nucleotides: TGTGCCAGCAGGACAGGCGACTATGGCTACACCTTC. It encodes CASRTGDYGYTF.

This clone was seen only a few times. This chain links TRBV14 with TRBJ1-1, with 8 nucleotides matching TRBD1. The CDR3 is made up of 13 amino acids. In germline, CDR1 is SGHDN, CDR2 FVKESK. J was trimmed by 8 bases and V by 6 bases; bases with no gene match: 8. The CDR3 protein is CASRAGGETEAFF. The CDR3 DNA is TGTGCCAGCAGGGCAGGGGGCGAGACGGAAGCTTTCTTT.

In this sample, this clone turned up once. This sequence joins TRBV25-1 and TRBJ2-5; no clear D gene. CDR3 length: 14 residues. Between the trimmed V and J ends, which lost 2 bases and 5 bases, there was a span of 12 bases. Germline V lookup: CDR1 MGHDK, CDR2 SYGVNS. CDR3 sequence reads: CASSENSFPETQYF. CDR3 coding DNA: TGTGCCAGCAGTGAAAACAGCTTCCCCGAGACCCAGTACTTC.

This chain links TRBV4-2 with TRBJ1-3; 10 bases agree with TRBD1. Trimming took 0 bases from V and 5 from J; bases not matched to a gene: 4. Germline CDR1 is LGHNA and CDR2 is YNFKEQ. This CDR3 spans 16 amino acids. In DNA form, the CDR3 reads TGTGCCAGCAGCCAAGACGGGACAGGGGTCCGAAACACCATATATTTT. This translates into CASSQDGTGVRNTIYF.

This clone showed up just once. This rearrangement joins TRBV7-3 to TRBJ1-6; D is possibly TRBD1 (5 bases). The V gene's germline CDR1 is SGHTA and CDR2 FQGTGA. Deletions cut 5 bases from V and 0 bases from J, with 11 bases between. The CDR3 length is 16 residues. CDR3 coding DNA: TGTGCCAGCAGCGCCCAGGGTAGCTCCTATAATTCACCCCTCCACTTT. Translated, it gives CASSAQGSSYNSPLHF.

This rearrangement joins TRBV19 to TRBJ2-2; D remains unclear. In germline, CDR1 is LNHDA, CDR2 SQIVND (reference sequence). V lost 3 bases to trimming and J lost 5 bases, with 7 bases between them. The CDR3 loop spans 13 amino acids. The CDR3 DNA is TGTGCCAGTAGTATTAAGCTAACCGGGGAGCTGTTTTTT. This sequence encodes CASSIKLTGELFF.

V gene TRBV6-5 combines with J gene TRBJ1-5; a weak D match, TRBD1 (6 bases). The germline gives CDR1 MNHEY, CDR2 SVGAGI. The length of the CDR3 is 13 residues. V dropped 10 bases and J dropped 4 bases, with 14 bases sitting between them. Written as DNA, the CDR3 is TGTGCCACTAAGCGGGGGGCGAATCAGCCCCAGCATTTT. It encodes CATKRGANQPQHF.

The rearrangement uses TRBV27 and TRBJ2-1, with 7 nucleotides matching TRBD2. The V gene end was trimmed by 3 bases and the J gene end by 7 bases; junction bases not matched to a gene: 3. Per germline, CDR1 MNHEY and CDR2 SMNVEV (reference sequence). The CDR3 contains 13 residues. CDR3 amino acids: CASSFGLGNEQFF. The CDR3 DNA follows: TGTGCCAGCAGTTTCGGACTAGGGAATGAGCAGTTCTTC.

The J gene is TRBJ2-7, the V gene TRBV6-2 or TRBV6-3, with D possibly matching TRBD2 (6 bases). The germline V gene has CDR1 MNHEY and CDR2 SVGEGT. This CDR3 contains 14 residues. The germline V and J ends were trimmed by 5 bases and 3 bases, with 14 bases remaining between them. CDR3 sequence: CASSQGTFLYEQYV. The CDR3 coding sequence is TGTGCCAGCAGTCAAGGGACTTTTCTCTACGAGCAGTACGTC.

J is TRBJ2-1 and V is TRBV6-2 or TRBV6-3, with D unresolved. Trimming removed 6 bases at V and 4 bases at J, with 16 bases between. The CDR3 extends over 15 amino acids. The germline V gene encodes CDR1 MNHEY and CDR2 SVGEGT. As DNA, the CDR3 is TGTGCCAGCAGCCAACCACGTCGGGCGTACAATGAGCAGTTCTTC. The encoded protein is CASSQPRRAYNEQFF.

CDR3 in DNA: TGCGCCAGCAGCGTATCTGACAGGGCGGGCACTGAAGCTTTCTTT. Its protein product is CASSVSDRAGTEAFF. This chain joins TRBV5-1 and TRBJ1-1, with 7 bases aligning to TRBD1. This CDR3 region has 15 residues. V shed 4 bases, J shed 4 bases, and the junction held 10 bases outside the gene matches. Per germline, CDR1 SGHRS and CDR2 YFSETQ.

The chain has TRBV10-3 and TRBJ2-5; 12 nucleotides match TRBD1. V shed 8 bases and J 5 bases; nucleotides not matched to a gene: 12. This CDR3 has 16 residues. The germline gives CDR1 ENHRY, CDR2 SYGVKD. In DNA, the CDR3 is TGTGCCATCTCGTTCGGGGGACAGGGGGCTTTTGAGACCCAGTACTTC. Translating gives CAISFGGQGAFETQYF.